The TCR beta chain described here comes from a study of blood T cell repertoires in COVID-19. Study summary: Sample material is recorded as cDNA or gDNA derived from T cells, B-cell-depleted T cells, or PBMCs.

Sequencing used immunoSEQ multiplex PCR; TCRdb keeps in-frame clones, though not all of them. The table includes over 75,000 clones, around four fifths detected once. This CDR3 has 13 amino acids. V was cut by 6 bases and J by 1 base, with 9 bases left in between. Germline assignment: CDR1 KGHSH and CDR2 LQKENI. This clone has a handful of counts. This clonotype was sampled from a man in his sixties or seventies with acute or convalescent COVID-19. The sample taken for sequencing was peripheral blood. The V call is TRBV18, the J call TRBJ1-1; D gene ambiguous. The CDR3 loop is CASSQDTNTEAFF. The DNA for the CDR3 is TGTGCCAGCTCCCAAGACACGAACACTGAAGCTTTCTTT.